This entry features one T cell receptor beta chain sequence. Its antigen is unknown. The J segment lost 6 bases and the V segment lost 6 bases, leaving 10 bases of the junction unmatched. CDR3 length equals 15 residues. Germline V lookup: CDR1 LNHDA, CDR2 SQIVND (reference sequence). Clones were sequenced by immunoSEQ multiplex PCR, and TCRdb holds only the in-frame ones, with some missing. The data show about 100,000 clones, 91% seen once. This sample is part of a study of siplizumab effects on memory and regulatory T cells. Study-level findings and limits: Many proliferating CD4+ or CD8+ clones remained unclassified. Roughly 75-95% of them could not be assigned either a naive or a memory phenotype.

The sample comprised CD4+ T cells sorted from blood. This chain uses TRBV19 with TRBJ1-5, with 8 bases lining up with TRBD1. The sequence was obtained from a human donor in good health. The CDR3 bases are TGTGCCAGTAGACCGGGACAGGCTTCGCTTCAGCCCCAGCATTTT. This gives the protein CASRPGQASLQPQHF. Combining the CDR3 with reference TRBV19 and TRBJ1-5 gives the whole variable domain DGGITQSPKYLFRKEGQNVTLSCEQNLNHDAMYWYRQDPGQGLRLIYYSQIVNDFQKGDIAEGYSVSREKKESFPLTVTSAQKNPTAFYLCASRPGQASLQPQHFGDGTRLSIL.